The clone carrying this T cell receptor beta chain was counted at least ten times. This entry comes from a study of T-cell reconstitution after alpha-beta-depleted transplantation in children. In germline, CDR1 is KGHDR, CDR2 SFDVKD. The V gene lost 6 bases and the J gene lost 12 bases, with 17 bases spanning the gap. This CDR3 spans 13 amino acids. Construction of the TCRbeta library involved unique molecular identifiers. MiXCR, run by TCRdb on the PCR reads, gives a single entry per CDR3 protein. The table has 200,000 to 250,000 distinct CDR3 sequences, around 8.9% seen once; the top ten hold about 5.4%.

The clonotype comes from a human donor who donated a stem cell graft to a child with SCID. Sequencing was performed on PBMCs from the stem cell graft donor, taken from the stem cell graft. The rearrangement joins TRBV24-1 to TRBJ2-1; D is perhaps TRBD1 (6 bases). The CDR3: CATSSFGGALQFF. The CDR3 DNA follows: TGTGCCACCAGTTCATTTGGGGGCGCGTTGCAGTTCTTC.